This T cell receptor beta chain is drawn from a study of radiation and T cells in renal cell carcinoma. V lost 5 bases, J lost 6 bases, and 10 bases stayed unmatched. The CDR3 has 15 residues. Germline V CDR1 and CDR2: SGHTS, YDEGEE. Time point meaning: blood 4 weeks post-SBRT, at nephrectomy. Treatment noted: 15 Gy SBRT to primary tumor, nephrectomy 4 weeks later. Radiation-treated patients gave blood at baseline, week 2 and week 4. The tumor was a clear cell renal cell carcinoma. Study conclusions and caveats: From baseline, blood top tumor clonotypes peaked at 2 weeks post-radiation.

Concerning this clone: The antigen is unknown.

Using immunoSEQ multiplex PCR, the repertoire was profiled, and TCRdb retains in-frame clones only, with some absent. The sample yields about 78,000 clones, roughly nine tenths seen once. This specimen was blood, taken from a patient whose treatment included radiotherapy and nephrectomy. The rearrangement joins TRBV5-8 to TRBJ1-4; 7 positions agree with TRBD1. This TCR was sampled from a woman aged 70-85 years with renal cell carcinoma. CDR3 protein: CASRIPGGMDEKLFF. CDR3 sequence (DNA): TGTGCCAGCAGGATTCCAGGGGGGATGGATGAAAAACTGTTTTTT.